This T cell receptor beta chain was retrieved from a study of blood T cell repertoires in COVID-19. Study overall: Sources were T cells, B-cell-depleted T cells, or PBMCs; the material itself was cDNA or gDNA.

The protocol was immunoSEQ multiplex PCR, while the TCRdb copy is restricted to in-frame clones and leaves out a portion. The sample lists 40,000 or so clones; almost 90% were seen once. Specimen: peripheral blood. The TCR comes from a man in his sixties with active or convalescent COVID-19.

This CDR3 reads CASSQEWDSSMEFF. CDR3 in DNA: TGCGCCAGCAGCCAAGAGTGGGACTCTTCCATGGAGTTCTTC. The genes are TRBV4-3 and TRBJ2-1, with a weak D call TRBD2 (6 bases). The germline V gene encodes CDR1 LGHNA and CDR2 YSLEER. Trimming pared 0 bases from V and 14 bases from J, leaving 17 bases between. The length of the CDR3 is 14 residues.